This T cell receptor beta chain was recovered during a study of blood T cell repertoires in COVID-19. In the study overall: Sources were T cells, B-cell-depleted T cells, or PBMCs; the material itself was cDNA or gDNA.

In the authors' methods: How many nucleated cells were present was estimated from reference gene primer amplification. TCRdb's table, derived via immunoSEQ multiplex PCR, lists solely in-frame clones and lacks some. V and J calls and clone size are those listed in that table; D and trimming were worked out from the DNA. The sample contains roughly 76,000 clones, 85% to 90% of which appear only once. This clone occurred a few times. V was shortened by 1 base and J by 1 base, with 7 bases between the two germline ends. Germline CDR1 and CDR2: SGHTA and FQGNSA. The CDR3 has 14 residues. Cohort placement rested on clinical history that participants reported themselves.

The J gene is TRBJ1-2, the V gene TRBV7-2, with unresolved D. The clonotype was recovered from a woman aged 45 to 65 with acute COVID-19. The sample taken for sequencing was PBMCs or T cells enriched from blood (not recorded which). The CDR3 reads CASSLVGDNYGYTF. The CDR3 bases are TGTGCCAGCAGCTTAGTCGGGGATAACTATGGCTACACCTTC.